Sequencing of this TCR beta chain was carried out in a study of blood T cell repertoires in COVID-19. Study at large: Both acute and convalescent COVID-19 samples were obtained from the United States, Italy and Spain. In each case, the material was cDNA or gDNA derived from T cells, B-cell-depleted T cells, or PBMCs.

There are 15 residues in the CDR3. V was cut by 6 bases and J by 4 bases, with 15 bases left in between. Germline CDR1 reads SEHNR; CDR2 reads FQNEAQ (reference sequence). Per the authors' pipeline: Amplification of reference gene primers was used by the study to estimate nucleated cell counts. Profiled with immunoSEQ multiplex PCR; TCRdb holds only in-frame clones, not every one. From that table come the V and J calls and clone size; the DNA was used to work out D and trimming. The sample records 95,000 to 100,000 clones, approximately 84% being singletons. V and J are TRBV7-9 and TRBJ1-4, with D possibly being TRBD1 (6 bases). The TCR sequence derives from a man between 65 and 85 years old with acute or convalescent COVID-19. Input material: peripheral blood. Here the CDR3 DNA reads TGTGCCAGCAGGGGCCTAGGACAGCTTAATGAAAAACTGTTTTTT. Translated, it gives CASRGLGQLNEKLFF. The complete variable domain, with remaining parts taken from reference TRBV7-9 and TRBJ1-4, reads DTGVSQNPRHKITKRGQNVTFRCDPISEHNRLYWYRQTLGQGPEFLTYFQNEAQLEKSRLLSDRFSAERPKGSFSTLEIQRTEQGDSAMYLCASRGLGQLNEKLFFGSGTQLSVL.